This T cell receptor (beta chain) was identified during a study of vaccination effects on CD4 cells after COVID-19. Study-level background: Early samples were taken at day +14, late at days +241, +227, +161. General study points: Convalescent patients were few in the study, and early post-infection timepoints were absent. Late post-vaccination, clones induced by infection and those induced by vaccine underwent marked clonal contraction.

Investigators separated out CD4+ T cells once 10 days of culture had passed. The person was diagnosed with PCR-confirmed SARS-CoV-2 infection between March and December 2020. Everyone in the study got two shots of either the BNT162b2 or mRNA-1273 vaccine. The authors replaced half the medium with IL-2 medium on days 3 and 7. This table comes from immunoSEQ multiplex PCR, and its TCRdb copy is limited to in-frame clones, with some not included. The sample holds some 50,000 clones, 65% to 75% seen once. CDR3 size: 13 residues. After removal of 9 bases from V and 1 base from J, the junction contained 5 bases not matched to a gene. CDR1 is MGHDK, CDR2 SYGVNS, per germline. With regard to this clone: What it binds is unknown.

The rearrangement uses TRBV25-1 and TRBJ2-5; 7 bases match TRBD1. Here the sequenced sample was CD4+ T cells from PBMCs cultured without peptide, taken after COVID-19 vaccination. This TCR was sampled from a human donor who had a prior SARS-CoV-2 infection. CDR3 in amino acids: CASQGVAQETQYF. CDR3 DNA sequence: TGTGCCAGTCAGGGGGTGGCCCAAGAGACCCAGTACTTC.